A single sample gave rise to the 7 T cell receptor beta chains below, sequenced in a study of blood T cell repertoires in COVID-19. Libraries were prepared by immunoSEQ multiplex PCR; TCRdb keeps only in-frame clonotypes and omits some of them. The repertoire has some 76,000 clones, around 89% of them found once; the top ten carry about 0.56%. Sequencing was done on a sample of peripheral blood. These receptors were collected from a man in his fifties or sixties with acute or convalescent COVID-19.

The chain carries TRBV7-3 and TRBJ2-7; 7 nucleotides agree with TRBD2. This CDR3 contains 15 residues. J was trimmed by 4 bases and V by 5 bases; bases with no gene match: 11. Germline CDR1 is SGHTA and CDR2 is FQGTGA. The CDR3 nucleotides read TGTGCCAGCAGCCCTTATACGGGAGCGGGGTACGAGCAGTACTTC. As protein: CASSPYTGAGYEQYF.

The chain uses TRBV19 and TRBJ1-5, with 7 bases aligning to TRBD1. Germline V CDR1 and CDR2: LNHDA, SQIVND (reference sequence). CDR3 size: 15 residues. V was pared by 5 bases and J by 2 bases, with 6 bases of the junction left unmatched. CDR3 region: CASSETGYGNQPQHF. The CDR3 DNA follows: TGTGCCAGTAGTGAGACAGGGTATGGCAATCAGCCCCAGCATTTT.

CDR3 DNA: TGCGCCAGCAGCTATGGGACACGTAGCACAGATACGCAGTATTTT. It yields the protein CASSYGTRSTDTQYF. The genes are TRBV5-1 and TRBJ2-3; tentative D call: TRBD1 (6 bases). Germline-derived CDR1 and CDR2 are SGHRS and YFSETQ. The CDR3 is 15 amino acids. Trimming removed 3 bases from V and 0 bases from J, with 11 bases in between.

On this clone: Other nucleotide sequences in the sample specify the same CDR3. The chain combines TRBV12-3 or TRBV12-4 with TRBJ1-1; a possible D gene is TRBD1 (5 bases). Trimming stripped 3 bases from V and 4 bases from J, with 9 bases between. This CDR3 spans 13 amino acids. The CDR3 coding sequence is TGTGCCAGCAGTTTGTCGGGGGGCACTGAAGCTTTCTTT. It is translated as CASSLSGGTEAFF.

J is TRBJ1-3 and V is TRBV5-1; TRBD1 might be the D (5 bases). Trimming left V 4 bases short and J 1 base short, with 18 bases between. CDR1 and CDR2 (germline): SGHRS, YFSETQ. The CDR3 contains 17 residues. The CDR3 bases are TGCGCCAGCAGCCCCTCGGGGTCGGGGACTTCTGGAAACACCATATATTTT. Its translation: CASSPSGSGTSGNTIYF.

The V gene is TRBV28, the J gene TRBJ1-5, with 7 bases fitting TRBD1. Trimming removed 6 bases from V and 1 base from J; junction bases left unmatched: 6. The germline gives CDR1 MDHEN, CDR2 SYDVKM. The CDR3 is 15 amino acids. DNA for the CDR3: TGTGCCAGCAGCCCACAGGGGTTAAGCAATCAGCCCCAGCATTTT. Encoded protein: CASSPQGLSNQPQHF.

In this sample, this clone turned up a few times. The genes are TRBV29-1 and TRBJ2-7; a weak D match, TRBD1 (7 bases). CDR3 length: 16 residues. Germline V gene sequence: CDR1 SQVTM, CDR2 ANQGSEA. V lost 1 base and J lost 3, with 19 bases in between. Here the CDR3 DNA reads TGCAGCGTTGAAGGAGGGCTGGAGGGGGCCTTCTACGAGCAGTACTTC. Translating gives CSVEGGLEGAFYEQYF.